This TCR beta chain was recorded in a study of cytomegalovirus exposure and HLA in healthy donors. The protocol was immunoSEQ multiplex PCR, while the TCRdb copy is restricted to in-frame clones and leaves out a portion. The sample holds 60,000 to 90,000 clones, around four fifths seen once. General study results and limits: Most TCR sequences proved rare, with some public TCRs found in many donors. Associated with cytomegalovirus, according to the listing, were around 170 TCR beta chains. Subsequent analysis revealed that first-cohort TCR clusters tended to co-occur in the 120 or so validation repertoires.

To note about this clone: Its antigen remains unknown.

Separate from the approximately 600-subject first cohort was the approximately 120-subject validation cohort, to which the donors belonged. The V gene end was trimmed by 0 bases and the J gene end by 2 bases; junction bases not matched to a gene: 4. Germline CDR1 reads SGDLS; CDR2 reads YYNGEE. This CDR3 spans 16 amino acids. The sample taken for sequencing was PBMCs. The rearrangement joins TRBV9 to TRBJ2-1; TRBD2 agrees at 8 bases. This clonotype originated in a man under 40 in good health and CMV-seronegative. CDR3 DNA sequence: TGTGCCAGCAGCGTAGTCGGAGCGGGAGCCTACAATGAGCAGTTCTTC. It yields the protein CASSVVGAGAYNEQFF. Drawing the rest from reference TRBV9 and TRBJ2-1, the complete variable domain is DSGVTQTPKHLITATGQRVTLRCSPRSGDLSVYWYQQSLDQGLQFLIQYYNGEERAKGNILERFSAQQFPDLHSELNLSSLELGDSALYFCASSVVGAGAYNEQFFGPGTRLTVL.